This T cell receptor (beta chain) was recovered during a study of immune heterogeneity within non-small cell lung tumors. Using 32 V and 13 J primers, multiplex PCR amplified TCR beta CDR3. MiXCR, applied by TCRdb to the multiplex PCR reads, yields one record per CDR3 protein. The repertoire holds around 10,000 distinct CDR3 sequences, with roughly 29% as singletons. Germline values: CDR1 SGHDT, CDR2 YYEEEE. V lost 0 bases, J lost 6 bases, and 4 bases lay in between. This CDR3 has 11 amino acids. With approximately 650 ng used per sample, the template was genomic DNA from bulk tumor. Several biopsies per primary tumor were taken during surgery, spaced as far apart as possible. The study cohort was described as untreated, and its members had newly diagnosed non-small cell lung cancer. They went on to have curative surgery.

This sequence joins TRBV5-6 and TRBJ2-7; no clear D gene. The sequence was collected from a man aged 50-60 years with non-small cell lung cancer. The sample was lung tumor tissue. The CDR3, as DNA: TGTGCCAGCAGCTTGGATGGCGAGCAGTACTTC. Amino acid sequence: CASSLDGEQYF.